This record concerns one T cell receptor beta chain sequence. This clonotype appeared many times. What this receptor recognizes is not known. No base qualities exist here, and no much larger clone lies one base off it. The sample comes from a study of T cells in Graves' hyperthyroidism and ophthalmopathy (dated by TCRdb to between 2018 and 2020). The study in broad terms: Peripheral blood samples were taken at initial diagnosis, before any treatment was given. A discovery cohort of approximately 97 patients, about 40 with Graves' ophthalmopathy and approximately 57 with stable Graves' hyperthyroidism, was used to find distinguishing TCR V-J signatures. Prospective prediction of ophthalmopathy was tested in an independent validation cohort consisting of 18 to 20 hyperthyroidism patients and some 15 patients who later progressed to ophthalmopathy. The 90 to 100 discovery patients were randomly divided into training and test sets at a 7:3 ratio. In roughly six Graves' hyperthyroidism patients, the study also compared T-cell repertoires from thyroid tissue with T-cell repertoires from blood. After blood sampling, hyperthyroidism patients were treated with methimazole at a starting dose of 30 mg daily, and ophthalmopathy patients were treated with high-dose intravenous methylprednisolone. The paper describes TCR Vbeta CDR3 sequencing of around 140 peripheral blood samples, made up of roughly 40 ophthalmopathy patients, roughly 80 hyperthyroidism patients and 17 progressor patients. The research as a whole found: In validation, the model predicted progression to ophthalmopathy with 55% to 71% sensitivity and approximately 78% specificity, a median of about 6.7 months before onset. Blood samples also contained most of the expanded thyroid clonotypes (frequency above 0.001), which suggests that blood repertoires may reflect thyroid immune responses. In cross-validation, a model built on a 13 V-J signature told ophthalmopathy apart from stable hyperthyroidism with approximately 91% sensitivity and approximately 81% specificity, and in testing the same model reached 80%/75%. Sample size was not statistically predetermined, and blinding of investigators to group allocation was not performed.

Trimming at the junction amounts to 7 bases on V and 3 bases on J, and the germline ends lie 14 bases apart. CDR1 and CDR2 were assigned from the germline V gene as SQVTM and ANQGSEA. The CDR3, cysteine through phenylalanine, is 13 amino acids long. The kept DNA is CDR3 alone, 39 bases in frame from the first base. TCR beta CDR3 regions were amplified from RNA transcripts. For the first round of RT-PCR on the TCR CDR3, the HTBI primer set was used together with the Qiagen OneStep RT-PCR kit. A second multiplex PCR round built the libraries, followed by size selection and purification. Sequencing of the libraries was done on an Illumina HiSeq2000 using paired-end 100 bp reads. From the authors' description of their analysis: Raw data were processed with SOAPnuke, discarding reads with adapters, uncalled bases, mean Phred below 15, or no exact constant-primer or identifier match. COPE v1.2.5 was used to merge the high-quality paired reads, and each unique nucleotide sequence was defined as a clonotype. MiTCR v1.1 was used to align the clonotypes against IMGT TRBV, TRBD and TRBJ reference segments. The analysis was restricted to V-J combinations with a frequency above 0.0001, which together covered 99% to 99.2% of the repertoires. The TCS score was defined as F50 (clonal expansion) divided by E x V (chaos), with BLOSUM62-based TCRdist calculated between CDR3 peptides within each V-J. Welch's t-statistics and random forest reduced just over 500 V-J features to 13, which were used in a naive Bayes classifier (R e1071). TCRdb passed the public sequencing reads through fastp at Q25 and MiXCR, retaining productive beta sequences. Rows merge per CDR3 protein into single entries with the most common DNA and genes. TCRdb's processing, not the authors', yielded these V and J calls. The sample profile shows 550,000 to 600,000 distinct CDR3 sequences; over 15% of them were found once. The ten biggest clones cover 15% to 20% of the sample.

Stable Graves' hyperthyroidism was defined as the absence of progression to ophthalmopathy over 18 months of follow-up. Hyperthyroidism patients were newly diagnosed, had a disease duration of under 2 months, and were aged 18 to 65 years. Patients with uncontrolled infections, other autoimmune diseases, pregnancy or lactation were excluded. Diagnoses were based on clinical symptoms, serum thyroxine and TRAb, thyroid ultrasound and orbital computed tomography. Ficoll-Paque density gradient centrifugation was used to isolate PBMCs from approximately 10 ml of fresh peripheral blood. Trizol reagent was used to extract total RNA, and RNA quality was then checked on an Agilent 2100 Bioanalyzer.

The receptor was derived from a woman aged 18-30 years with Graves' hyperthyroidism. The V and J genes are TRBV29-1 and TRBJ2-3, with the D gene call left open. Sequencing was performed on blood. In nucleotide form, the sequence is TGCAGCGCCCCCCACCGGAGTACAGATACGCAGTATTTT. Its protein is CSAPHRSTDTQYF.